This T cell receptor (beta chain) was found in a study of cytomegalovirus exposure and HLA in healthy donors. Study-level results: The study flagged 150 to 200 TCR beta chains as cytomegalovirus-associated. Researchers reported from a later analysis that most CMV-associated TCR beta chains appeared HLA-restricted.

In regard to this clone: Its specificity is not known.

The PCR made use of 60 Vbeta and 13 Jbeta primers. Sequenced by immunoSEQ multiplex PCR; TCRdb stores in-frame clones only, minus some. The table records 100,000 to 150,000 clones, about 81% of them present only once. The V end lost 6 bases, the J end lost 1 base, and 4 bases lay between the germline ends. This CDR3 region has 11 residues. CDR1 is SGHRS, CDR2 YFSETQ, per germline. The origin of this receptor is a woman in her 30s in good health and CMV-seronegative. The sequenced sample consisted of PBMCs. V gene TRBV5-1 combines with J gene TRBJ1-1; no clear D. The CDR3 reads CASTGNTEAFF. DNA for the CDR3: TGCGCCAGCACGGGGAACACTGAAGCTTTCTTT.